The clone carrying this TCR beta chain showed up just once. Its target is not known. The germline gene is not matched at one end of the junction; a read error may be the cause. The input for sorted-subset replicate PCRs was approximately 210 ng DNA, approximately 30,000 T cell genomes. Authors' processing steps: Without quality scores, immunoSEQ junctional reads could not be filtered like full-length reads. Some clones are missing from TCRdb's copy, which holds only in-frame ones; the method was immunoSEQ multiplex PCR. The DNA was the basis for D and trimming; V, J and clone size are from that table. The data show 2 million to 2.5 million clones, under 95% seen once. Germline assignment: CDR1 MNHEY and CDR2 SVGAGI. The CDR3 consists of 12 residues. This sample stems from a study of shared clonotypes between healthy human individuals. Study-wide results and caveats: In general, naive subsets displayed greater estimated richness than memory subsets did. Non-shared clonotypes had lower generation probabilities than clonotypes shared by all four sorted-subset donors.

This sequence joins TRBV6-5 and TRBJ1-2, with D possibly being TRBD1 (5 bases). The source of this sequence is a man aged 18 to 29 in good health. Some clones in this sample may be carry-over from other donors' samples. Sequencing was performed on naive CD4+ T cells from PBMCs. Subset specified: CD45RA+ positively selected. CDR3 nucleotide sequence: TGTGCCAGCAGCCCCGCCCGGGGCCGCACAGCCTTC. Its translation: CASSPARGRTAF.